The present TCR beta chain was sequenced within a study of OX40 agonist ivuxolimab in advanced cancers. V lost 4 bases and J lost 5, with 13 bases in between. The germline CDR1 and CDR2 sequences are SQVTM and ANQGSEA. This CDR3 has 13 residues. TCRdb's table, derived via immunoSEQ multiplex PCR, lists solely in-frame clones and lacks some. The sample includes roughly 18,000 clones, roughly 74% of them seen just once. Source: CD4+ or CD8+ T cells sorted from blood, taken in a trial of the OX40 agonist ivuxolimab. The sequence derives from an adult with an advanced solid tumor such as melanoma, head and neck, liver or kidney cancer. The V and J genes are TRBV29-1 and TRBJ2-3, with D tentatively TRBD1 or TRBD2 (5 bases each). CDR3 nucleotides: TGCAGCGTTGTATGGGGGAGTGGAGATACGCAGTATTTT. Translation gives CSVVWGSGDTQYF.